The 10 T cell receptor beta chains below all came from one sample that was sequenced in a study of cytomegalovirus exposure and HLA in healthy donors. A multiplex PCR was run with 60 Vbeta primers and 13 Jbeta primers. Measured with immunoSEQ multiplex PCR; TCRdb has only the in-frame clones, and not every one. Its clone listing holds tens of thousands of clones. What was sequenced was PBMCs. The origin of the receptors is a man aged 50-60 years in good health and CMV-seropositive.

This sequence joins TRBV30 and TRBJ2-2, with 8 bases fitting TRBD1. V lost 3 bases and J lost 5; bases outside the gene matches: 2. The germline gives CDR1 GTSNPN, CDR2 SVGIG (reference sequence). The CDR3 runs 13 residues. In DNA, the CDR3 is TGTGCCTGGAGGGACAGGGTAACCGGGGAGCTGTTTTTT. Encoded protein: CAWRDRVTGELFF.

J is TRBJ1-3 and V is TRBV5-1; 8 bases are shared with TRBD1. With 0 bases clipped from V and 4 bases from J, the junction kept 6 bases outside the gene matches. The CDR3 sequence is 16 residues long. The germline gives CDR1 SGHRS, CDR2 YFSETQ. The CDR3 bases are TGCGCCAGCAGCTTGGTCGGCAGGGGGCTAGGAAACACCATATATTTT. Translating gives CASSLVGRGLGNTIYF.

The chain employs TRBV6-1 and TRBJ2-2, with D possibly TRBD2 on 6 matching bases. CDR1 MNHNS and CDR2 SASEGT come from the germline V gene. This CDR3 region has 19 residues. Trimming stripped 2 bases from V and 0 bases from J, with 19 bases between. The CDR3 is CASSEKWRGAYSNTGELFF. The CDR3, as DNA: TGTGCCAGCAGTGAAAAGTGGCGGGGTGCCTATTCGAACACCGGGGAGCTGTTTTTT.

Worth noting for this clone: At one boundary the junction diverges from the germline segment, which might be a read error. This sequence joins TRBV4-1 and TRBJ2-1; 7 bases match TRBD2. Looked up from germline, CDR1 is MGHRA and CDR2 is YSYEKL. The CDR3 totals 18 residues. The DNA of the CDR3 is TGCGCCAGCAGCCAAGATCGCCGGCTAGCGGCCTCCGACAATGAGCAGTTCTTC. Protein: CASSQDRRLAASDNEQFF.

This rearrangement joins TRBV29-1 to TRBJ2-7, with 8 positions matching TRBD1. This CDR3 has 13 amino acids. The ends lost 6 bases at V and 4 bases at J; junction bases unmatched: 8. The germline gives CDR1 SQVTM, CDR2 ANQGSEA. CDR3 region: CSVTDRVKYEQYF. The DNA for the CDR3 is TGCAGCGTAACGGACAGGGTTAAGTACGAGCAGTACTTC.

V usage is TRBV4-1 and J usage is TRBJ1-5; 9 nucleotides align to TRBD1. The junction had 7 bases not matched to a gene; V was cut back by 3 bases and J by 7 bases. CDR1 and CDR2 from the germline V gene are MGHRA and YSYEKL. This CDR3 is built from 15 residues. The DNA for the CDR3 is TGCGCCAGCAGCCAGGATACAGGGGGCAGACAGCCCCAGCATTTT. This sequence encodes CASSQDTGGRQPQHF.

The CDR3 coding sequence is TGTGCCAGCAGCCAAGGGGTCTATCAATGGAGTCTGCAGATCACTGAAGCTTTCTTT. Translated, it gives CASSQGVYQWSLQITEAFF. The V and J genes are TRBV4-2 and TRBJ1-1; D ambiguous. Between the trimmed V and J ends, which lost 1 base and 4 bases, there was a span of 25 bases. The CDR3 sequence is 19 residues long. Germline-derived CDR1 and CDR2 are LGHNA and YNFKEQ.

CDR3 loop: CASSPGTSYEQYF. The DNA of the CDR3 is TGTGCCAGCTCACCGGGGACTTCCTACGAGCAGTACTTC. The rearrangement joins TRBV18 to TRBJ2-7, with D maybe TRBD2 (6 bases). CDR3 length: 13 amino acids. CDR1 is KGHSH, CDR2 LQKENI, per germline. Trimming took 3 bases from V and 1 from J, leaving 7 bases between them.

The rearrangement links TRBV9 to TRBJ2-7, with 11 nucleotides matching TRBD1. The CDR3 has 15 residues. Germline V CDR1 and CDR2: SGDLS, YYNGEE. The V gene end was trimmed by 2 bases and the J gene end by 3 bases; junction bases not matched to a gene: 4. For the CDR3, the DNA is TGTGCCAGCAGCGTTGGGGGGACAGGGGGCTACGAGCAGTACTTC. Protein product: CASSVGGTGGYEQYF.

The V gene is TRBV7-2, the J gene TRBJ2-3, with TRBD2 matching over 8 bases. Germline values: CDR1 SGHTA, CDR2 FQGNSA. Germline trimming cut 1 base from V and 6 bases from J; bases unmatched to any gene: 9. The length of the CDR3 is 16 residues. The DNA for the CDR3 is TGTGCCAGCAGCTTAGGACTAGCGAAGGGCGTCGATACGCAGTATTTT. It is translated as CASSLGLAKGVDTQYF.